Following are 26 T cell receptor beta chains from one sample sequenced in a study of blood T cell repertoires in COVID-19. The method was immunoSEQ multiplex PCR; TCRdb's version includes in-frame clones alone and lacks a portion of them. The sample includes a few hundred thousand clones, 87% of them seen just once. What was sequenced was peripheral blood. These receptors all stem from a man younger than 35 with active or convalescent COVID-19.

The chain's CDR3 is CASSFGQGQGYTF. Here the CDR3 DNA reads TGTGCCAGCAGCTTTGGACAGGGGCAGGGCTACACCTTC. The V gene is TRBV11-2, the J gene TRBJ1-2; 9 nucleotides agree with TRBD1. The CDR3 spans 13 residues. V lost 3 bases and J lost 8; bases outside the gene matches: 4. Germline V gives CDR1 SGHAT, CDR2 FQNNGV.

The V gene is TRBV28, the J gene TRBJ1-1; D gene ambiguous. CDR3 length: 11 amino acids. Trimming cost V 8 bases and J 2 bases, with 6 bases left between them. The germline CDR1 and CDR2 sequences are MDHEN and SYDVKM. The CDR3 bases are TGTGCCAGCGCGATCAACACTGAAGCTTTCTTT. Protein sequence: CASAINTEAFF.

The J gene is TRBJ1-2, the V gene TRBV6-5; no clear D gene. Germline V lookup: CDR1 MNHEY, CDR2 SVGAGI. V lost 10 bases and J 4 bases, leaving 13 bases between the germline ends. CDR3 length equals 12 residues. The CDR3: CAISQDFYGYTF. CDR3 in DNA: TGTGCCATCTCACAAGACTTCTATGGCTACACCTTC.

The chain carries TRBV19 and TRBJ2-1; 13 bases agree with TRBD2. Looked up from germline, CDR1 is LNHDA and CDR2 is SQIVND (reference sequence). V lost 3 bases to trimming and J lost 3 bases; unmatched junction nucleotides: 5. The CDR3 has 17 residues. The CDR3 protein is CASSMARLAGGYNEQFF. CDR3 nucleotides: TGTGCCAGTAGTATGGCACGACTAGCGGGGGGCTACAATGAGCAGTTCTTC. Variable domain in full (rest from reference TRBV19 and TRBJ2-1): DGGITQSPKYLFRKEGQNVTLSCEQNLNHDAMYWYRQDPGQGLRLIYYSQIVNDFQKGDIAEGYSVSREKKESFPLTVTSAQKNPTAFYLCASSMARLAGGYNEQFFGPGTRLTVL.

A word on this clone: This may come from a read error, since a much larger clone is one base off. This chain joins TRBV2 and TRBJ2-7; 11 bases align to TRBD2. V was pared by 5 bases and J by 3 bases, with 3 bases of the junction left unmatched. The CDR3 has 14 residues. Germline CDR1 and CDR2: SNHLY and FYNNEI. The chain's CDR3 is CASSPTSGGYEQYF. CDR3 nucleotides: TGTGCCAGCAGTCCTACTAGCGGGGGCTACGAGCAGTACTTC.

The chain joins TRBV6-5 to TRBJ1-1; maybe TRBD1 (5 bases). With 8 bases removed from V and 3 bases from J, the gap between germline ends came to 19 bases. The germline gives CDR1 MNHEY, CDR2 SVGAGI. This CDR3 spans 15 amino acids. The CDR3 here is CASSTTGVGYTEAFF. Written as DNA, the CDR3 is TGTGCCAGCTCGACGACGGGGGTGGGGTACACTGAAGCTTTCTTT.

The gene calls are TRBV4-1 and TRBJ2-2; the match to TRBD2 covers 11 bases. The CDR3 is 16 amino acids. CDR1 MGHRA and CDR2 YSYEKL come from the germline V gene. The V segment lost 1 base and the J segment 5 bases; nucleotides outside the gene matches: 3. CDR3 residues: CASSQVLAGGTGELFF. DNA of the CDR3: TGCGCCAGCAGCCAAGTTCTAGCGGGGGGAACCGGGGAGCTGTTTTTT.

V usage is TRBV11-2 and J usage is TRBJ2-1; a weak D match, TRBD1 (5 bases). This CDR3 region has 16 residues. Germline V lookup: CDR1 SGHAT, CDR2 FQNNGV. Trimming took 1 base from V and 9 from J, leaving 19 bases between them. The CDR3 sequence is CASSLASGNQWGEQFF. The CDR3 nucleotides read TGTGCCAGCAGCTTAGCATCAGGGAATCAATGGGGTGAGCAGTTCTTC.

The chain uses TRBV2 and TRBJ2-2, with TRBD2 identical over 7 bases. V was clipped by 6 bases and J by 0 bases; unmatched bases: 4. Germline V lookup: CDR1 SNHLY, CDR2 FYNNEI. CDR3 length: 15 residues. The CDR3 DNA follows: TGTGCCAGCAGCCTAGCGGAGACGAACACCGGGGAGCTGTTTTTT. This codes for CASSLAETNTGELFF.

This chain connects TRBV13 to TRBJ1-3; 7 bases are shared with TRBD1. The trim removed 0 bases at V and 3 bases at J, leaving 5 bases unmatched. The CDR3 has 16 residues. Germline V CDR1 and CDR2: PRHDT, FYEKMQ (reference sequence). CDR3 nucleotides: TGTGCCAGCAGCTTAGGTGACAGGGTACTTGGAAACACCATATATTTT. Translation gives CASSLGDRVLGNTIYF.

This chain uses TRBV27 with TRBJ1-5; weak D call: TRBD1 (6 bases). The length of the CDR3 is 15 residues. Germline CDR1 MNHEY, CDR2 SMNVEV (reference sequence). V lost 4 bases and J 1 base, leaving 11 bases between the germline ends. The CDR3 protein is CASSSQGLSNQPQHF. The CDR3 DNA reads as TGTGCCAGCAGTTCTCAGGGGTTGAGCAATCAGCCCCAGCATTTT.

The rearrangement uses TRBV27 and TRBJ2-4; TRBD1 aligns across 7 bases. Germline V CDR1 and CDR2: MNHEY, SMNVEV (reference sequence). The CDR3 is made up of 16 amino acids. Trimming at V came to 6 bases and at J to 1 base, leaving 9 bases not matched to a gene. The CDR3 nucleotides read TGTGCCAGCAGCTTGACGGTCAGGGGGGCCAAAAACATTCAGTACTTC. It encodes CASSLTVRGAKNIQYF.

The rearrangement links TRBV25-1 to TRBJ2-1; a possible D gene is TRBD1 (5 bases). The V end lost 0 bases, the J end lost 8 bases, and 8 bases lay between the germline ends. The CDR3 loop spans 13 amino acids. Germline-derived CDR1 and CDR2 are MGHDK and SYGVNS. The CDR3 is CASSEYIGDEQFF. The CDR3 DNA is TGTGCCAGCAGTGAATATATAGGGGATGAGCAGTTCTTC.

V gene TRBV15 combines with J gene TRBJ1-5; D is unresolved. CDR1 and CDR2 from the germline V gene are LNHNV and YYDKDF (reference sequence). Trimming stripped 2 bases from V and 4 bases from J, with 3 bases between. This CDR3 spans 12 amino acids. The CDR3 loop reads CATSRPNQPQHF. CDR3 nucleotide sequence: TGTGCCACCAGCAGACCGAATCAGCCCCAGCATTTT.

The V call is TRBV2, the J call TRBJ2-7; D is perhaps TRBD2 (7 bases). V lost 3 bases to trimming and J lost 2 bases, with 14 bases between them. The CDR3 is made up of 15 amino acids. CDR1 is SNHLY and CDR2 is FYNNEI in the germline V gene. The chain's CDR3 is CASSERWEGAYEQYF. The DNA for the CDR3 is TGTGCCAGCAGTGAGCGGTGGGAGGGGGCCTACGAGCAGTACTTC.

The J gene is TRBJ1-1, the V gene TRBV21-1; the table calls TRBD1, which could not be checked here. TRBV21-1 is an annotated pseudogene. The CDR3 is 15 amino acids. CDR3 coding DNA: TGTGCCAGCGGGGAAAGGGACACCCCGAAAACTGAAGCTTTCTTT. Protein: CASGERDTPKTEAFF.

J is TRBJ1-2 and V is TRBV11-2; TRBD1 matches 8 bases. CDR3 length equals 18 residues. From germline, CDR1 is SGHAT and CDR2 FQNNGV. V was clipped by 2 bases and J by 8 bases; unmatched bases: 19. CDR3 amino acids: CASSLSRRGPGGGGGYTF. Written as DNA, the CDR3 is TGTGCCAGCAGCTTATCCCGGAGGGGCCCAGGGGGCGGGGGCGGCTACACCTTC.

V and J are TRBV18 and TRBJ1-4; 8 nucleotides align to TRBD1. V lost 3 bases, J lost 7 bases, and 10 bases stayed unmatched. From germline, CDR1 is KGHSH and CDR2 LQKENI. The CDR3 totals 16 residues. This chain's CDR3 is CASSPSLPGTGEKLFF. The DNA of the CDR3 is TGTGCCAGCTCACCCAGCCTCCCCGGGACAGGTGAAAAACTGTTTTTT.

V gene TRBV4-1 combines with J gene TRBJ2-2, with 7 bases fitting TRBD1. V was clipped by 4 bases and J by 1 base; unmatched bases: 3. CDR3 length: 15 residues. From germline, CDR1 is MGHRA and CDR2 YSYEKL. In nucleotides, the CDR3 is TGCGCCAGCAGCCTGAACAGGGGGAACACCGGGGAGCTGTTTTTT. The encoded protein is CASSLNRGNTGELFF.

The chain joins TRBV27 to TRBJ2-1; D unresolved. V gave up 6 bases and J gave up 5 bases, with 14 bases separating them. Germline V gives CDR1 MNHEY, CDR2 SMNVEV (reference sequence). The CDR3 is 14 amino acids. The DNA for the CDR3 is TGTGCCAGCAGCATAGCCCCCGCCCACAATGAGCAGTTCTTC. Translated, it gives CASSIAPAHNEQFF.

V gene TRBV7-2 combines with J gene TRBJ1-2; D is unclear. V lost 1 base, J lost 11 bases, and 11 bases lay in between. Germline values: CDR1 SGHTA, CDR2 FQGNSA. The length of the CDR3 is 12 residues. The CDR3 region is CASSLGGPGYTF. In DNA form, the CDR3 reads TGTGCCAGCAGCTTAGGAGGGCCTGGGTACACCTTC.

The rearrangement uses TRBV7-9 and TRBJ2-3; TRBD2 agrees at 7 bases. CDR3 size: 15 residues. V was pared by 0 bases and J by 4 bases, with 4 bases of the junction left unmatched. Germline V gene data show CDR1 as SEHNR and CDR2 as FQNEAQ (reference sequence). CDR3 DNA: TGTGCCAGCAGCTTAGCGCGGACTAGACCAGATACGCAGTATTTT. Encoded protein: CASSLARTRPDTQYF.

The chain employs TRBV10-3 and TRBJ1-6; D remains ambiguous. This CDR3 has 15 residues. V was cut by 3 bases and J by 6 bases, with 12 bases left in between. Germline V gives CDR1 ENHRY, CDR2 SYGVKD. The CDR3 sequence: CAISETLEGNSPLHF. The DNA for the CDR3 is TGTGCCATCAGTGAAACCCTGGAGGGTAATTCACCCCTCCACTTT.

Turning to this clone: Germline and junction disagree at one end, which may indicate a read error. This rearrangement joins TRBV3-1 (or the pseudogene TRBV3-2) to TRBJ1-3; tentative D call: TRBD1 (5 bases). The CDR3 spans 14 residues. Germline V gene lookup returns CDR1 LGHDT and CDR2 YNNKEL (reference sequence). The DNA of the CDR3 is TGTGCCAGCACCCAAAGGGGCGGTGGAAACACCATATATTTT. Amino acids: CASTQRGGGNTIYF.

V and J are TRBV5-6 and TRBJ2-3, with a tentative D call TRBD2 (5 bases). This CDR3 region has 13 residues. CDR1 and CDR2 from the germline V gene are SGHDT and YYEEEE. Trimming cost V 4 bases and J 4 bases, with 10 bases left between them. CDR3 region: CASSPMRADTQYF. CDR3 sequence (DNA): TGTGCCAGCAGCCCTATGAGGGCAGATACGCAGTATTTT.

The table lists this clone with a few counts. The V gene is TRBV2, the J gene TRBJ1-5; D gene ambiguous. CDR1 is SNHLY, CDR2 FYNNEI, per germline. The V and J ends lost 7 bases and 2 bases respectively, with 12 bases between them. This CDR3 is built from 14 residues. In nucleotides, the CDR3 is TGTGCCAGCACTCCGGGAAACGGCAATCAGCCCCAGCATTTT. Amino acids: CASTPGNGNQPQHF.